A single sample is the source of the 28 T cell receptor beta chains below, sequenced in a study of human T cells and chemical hapten exposure. Regarding time point: patch test 1, 2 weeks after DPC sensitization. Noted treatment: therapeutic diphenylcyclopropenone sensitization with weekly scalp DPC. TCRdb reprocessed the RACE reads via MiXCR and lists one record per CDR3 protein. The table shows around 300,000 distinct CDR3 sequences, with under 8% occurring only once. This specimen consisted of whole blood, obtained in connection with sensitization to the hapten diphenylcyclopropenone (DPC). Every receptor here comes from a woman aged 18-29 years with alopecia areata. Some clones in this sample may be carry-over from other donors' samples.

This clonotype was counted only a few times. The chain combines TRBV7-3 with TRBJ2-5; D is uncertain. V lost 2 bases, J lost 3 bases, and 7 bases lay in between. From germline, CDR1 is SGHTA and CDR2 FQGTGA. This CDR3 is built from 13 residues. Here the CDR3 DNA reads TGTGCCAGCAGCTTAGGCAACGAAGAGACCCAGTACTTC. Its protein is CASSLGNEETQYF.

This clonotype turned up a few times. V gene TRBV24-1 combines with J gene TRBJ2-1; maybe TRBD2 (6 bases). The length of the CDR3 is 14 residues. V lost 5 bases, J lost 2 bases, and 9 bases lay in between. CDR1 and CDR2 from the germline V gene are KGHDR and SFDVKD. The CDR3 reads CATSGGVAYNEQFF. The CDR3 DNA reads as TGTGCCACCAGTGGCGGGGTAGCCTACAATGAGCAGTTCTTC.

This clonotype was detected once. The chain carries TRBV5-5 and TRBJ1-5, with D possibly matching TRBD1 (6 bases). This CDR3 is 13 amino acids long. V lost 3 bases to trimming and J lost 4 bases, with 8 bases between them. Germline V gene sequence: CDR1 SGHKS, CDR2 YYEKEE (reference sequence). The CDR3 sequence is CASSWTVNQPQHF. The CDR3, as DNA: TGTGCCAGCAGCTGGACAGTTAATCAGCCCCAGCATTTT.

This clonotype has at least ten counts. The chain has TRBV4-1 and TRBJ2-1, with TRBD2 matching over 7 bases. CDR1 and CDR2 (germline): MGHRA, YSYEKL. The length of the CDR3 is 16 residues. V shed 0 bases, J shed 3 bases, and the junction held 5 bases outside the gene matches. The CDR3 coding sequence is TGCGCCAGCAGCCAAGATCCAGCGGGGTTCTACAATGAGCAGTTCTTC. It specifies CASSQDPAGFYNEQFF.

In this sample, this clonotype turned up a few times. The CDR3 sequence is CASSRGQGVETQYF. CDR3 DNA sequence: TGTGCCAGCAGCCGGGGACAGGGGGTTGAGACCCAGTACTTC. This chain connects TRBV28 to TRBJ2-5; 11 bases agree with TRBD1. The trim removed 6 bases at V and 5 bases at J, leaving 5 bases unmatched. The length of the CDR3 is 14 residues. Per the germline V gene, CDR1 is MDHEN and CDR2 is SYDVKM.

The chain employs TRBV6-2 or TRBV6-3 and TRBJ1-2; no clear D gene. This CDR3 region has 12 residues. Germline loops: CDR1 MNHEY, CDR2 SVGEGT. V lost 2 bases to trimming and J lost 4 bases, with 5 bases between them. The CDR3 DNA follows: TGTGCCAGCAGTTACCGGGTCTATGGCTACACCTTC. Protein product: CASSYRVYGYTF.

This clonotype was seen a few times. V and J are TRBV6-6 and TRBJ2-1, with TRBD1 identical over 10 bases. This CDR3 is built from 15 residues. Germline V gene lookup returns CDR1 MNHNY and CDR2 SVGAGI (reference sequence). V lost 5 bases, J lost 5 bases, and 6 bases stayed unmatched. The CDR3 coding sequence is TGTGCCAGCAGTAGCCGGGACAGGGGCCACAATGAGCAGTTCTTC. This encodes CASSSRDRGHNEQFF.

In this sample, this clonotype turned up many times. V is TRBV6-2 or TRBV6-3 and J is TRBJ2-1; TRBD2 might be the D (6 bases). The germline V and J ends were trimmed by 2 bases and 6 bases, with 11 bases remaining between them. This CDR3 spans 14 amino acids. Germline lookup yields CDR1 MNHEY and CDR2 SVGEGT. CDR3 nucleotide sequence: TGTGCCAGCAGTTACGGGTGGCGGGGCAATGAGCAGTTCTTC. Its protein is CASSYGWRGNEQFF.

The chain is built from TRBV5-4 and TRBJ2-1; 7 bases line up with TRBD1. The CDR3 is 16 residues long. CDR1 and CDR2 (germline): SGHNT, YYREEE (reference sequence). The trim removed 3 bases at V and 1 base at J, leaving 7 bases unmatched. For the CDR3, the DNA is TGTGCCAGCAGCTCCAAGGGGGCGTCGTCCTACAATGAGCAGTTCTTC. Amino acids: CASSSKGASSYNEQFF.

This clonotype was detected a few times. The genes are TRBV6-5 and TRBJ2-5; TRBD2 aligns across 11 bases. Germline CDR1 reads MNHEY; CDR2 reads SVGAGI. The CDR3 runs 15 residues. Germline trimming cut 3 bases from V and 2 bases from J; bases unmatched to any gene: 2. The CDR3 nucleotides are TGTGCCAGCAGTTATTCTAGCGGGGGGCAAGAGACCCAGTACTTC. Protein sequence: CASSYSSGGQETQYF.

This clonotype showed up many times. The V call is TRBV10-2, the J call TRBJ1-2, with D hard to call. There are 14 residues in the CDR3. The germline gives CDR1 WSHSY, CDR2 SAAADI. V was cut by 0 bases and J by 3 bases, with 8 bases left in between. Here the CDR3 reads CASSESGPDYGYTF. The CDR3 DNA is TGCGCCAGCAGTGAGTCAGGTCCGGACTATGGCTACACCTTC.

CDR3 sequence reads: CASSYDRGTYNEQFF. The CDR3 DNA is TGCGCCAGCAGCTATGACAGGGGCACCTACAATGAGCAGTTCTTC. V is TRBV5-1 and J is TRBJ2-1; TRBD1 matches at 8 bases. The germline V gene has CDR1 SGHRS and CDR2 YFSETQ. The CDR3 spans 15 residues. V shed 3 bases, J shed 2 bases, and the junction held 4 bases outside the gene matches.

This clonotype was seen repeatedly, ten times or more. In nucleotides, the CDR3 is TGCAGCGTTGGAAGCGGGGGGGTTCTCACAGATACGCAGTATTTT. It codes for CSVGSGGVLTDTQYF. This sequence joins TRBV29-1 and TRBJ2-3; 10 nucleotides align to TRBD2. With V trimmed by 4 bases and J by 2 bases, 6 bases remained unmatched. Germline CDR1 reads SQVTM; CDR2 reads ANQGSEA. CDR3 length equals 15 residues.

Ten or more counts support this clonotype. The genes are TRBV27 and TRBJ2-1; 10 bases match TRBD2. The CDR3 covers 16 residues. The germline CDR1 and CDR2 sequences are MNHEY and SMNVEV (reference sequence). V trimming: 2 bases; J trimming: 2 bases; junction bases outside the gene matches: 3. CDR3 loop: CASSLRSGGAYNEQFF. CDR3 in DNA: TGTGCCAGCAGTTTAAGGAGCGGGGGGGCCTACAATGAGCAGTTCTTC.

This clonotype was observed a handful of times. The rearrangement uses TRBV20-1 and TRBJ2-7, with 7 nucleotides matching TRBD1. V dropped 3 bases and J dropped 4; count of bases not matched to a gene: 9. Germline V lookup: CDR1 DFQATT, CDR2 SNEGSKA (reference sequence). This CDR3 contains 14 residues. The CDR3: CSARGTGELYEQYF. In DNA form, the CDR3 reads TGCAGTGCTAGGGGAACAGGGGAACTATACGAGCAGTACTTC.

This clonotype was seen repeatedly, ten times or more. The chain links TRBV12-3 or TRBV12-4 to TRBJ2-5; possibly TRBD2 for D (5 bases). Trimming removed 2 bases from V and 1 base from J, with 8 bases in between. CDR3 length: 14 residues. CDR3 loop: CASSLKRIQETQYF. CDR3 DNA: TGTGCCAGCAGTTTAAAGCGGATCCAAGAGACCCAGTACTTC.

The chain recombines TRBV12-3 or TRBV12-4 with TRBJ2-3; tentative D call: TRBD2 (5 bases). CDR3 length: 17 residues. Trimming took off 3 bases at V and 10 bases at J, with 26 bases between the two ends. The CDR3 protein is CASSFDYLGLYPRAQYF. The DNA of the CDR3 is TGTGCCAGCAGTTTTGACTATTTAGGGCTATACCCTCGCGCGCAGTATTTT.

Details on this clonotype: This sequence may be a read error, since a much larger clone differs from it by one base. This rearrangement joins TRBV12-3 or TRBV12-4 to TRBJ2-5; no firm D call. The CDR3 length is 11 residues. V dropped 5 bases and J dropped 3 bases, with 4 bases sitting between them. The CDR3 bases are TGTGCCAGCAGTATAAAAGAGACCCAGTACTTC. Translation gives CASSIKETQYF.

The V gene is TRBV10-3, the J gene TRBJ2-1; possible D gene TRBD1, 6 bases. The CDR3 is 15 amino acids. V dropped 0 bases and J dropped 8 bases, with 14 bases sitting between them. The V gene's germline CDR1 is ENHRY and CDR2 SYGVKD. CDR3 nucleotides: TGTGCCATCAGTGAGTCGAGCTCAGGGGAGCATGAGCAGTTCTTC. It specifies CAISESSSGEHEQFF.

This clonotype has more than one count but fewer than ten. The genes are TRBV5-4 and TRBJ2-3; D is undetermined. Germline-derived CDR1 and CDR2 are SGHNT and YYREEE (reference sequence). The V end lost 3 bases, the J end lost 0 bases, and 20 bases lay between the germline ends. The CDR3 consists of 18 residues. CDR3 coding DNA: TGTGCCAGCAGCTCATTAAGAGCGAACTCATTAAGCACAGATACGCAGTATTTT. Translating gives CASSSLRANSLSTDTQYF. The full variable domain, completed using reference TRBV5-4 and TRBJ2-3, is ETGVTQSPTHLIKTRGQQVTLRCSSQSGHNTVSWYQQALGQGPQFIFQYYREEENGRGNFPPRFSGLQFPNYSSELNVNALELDDSALYLCASSSLRANSLSTDTQYFGPGTRLTVL.

This clonotype was seen a few times. CDR3 sequence (DNA): TGTGCCAGCAGCTTAGCCCGGAACACAGATACGCAGTATTTT. As protein: CASSLARNTDTQYF. The chain couples TRBV7-2 to TRBJ2-3; D unclear. The V gene's germline CDR1 is SGHTA and CDR2 FQGNSA. The V gene lost 0 bases and the J gene lost 2 bases, with 6 bases spanning the gap. The CDR3 totals 14 residues.

There are many counts of this clonotype. The chain is built from TRBV3-1 and TRBJ2-3; the D is unclear. This CDR3 has 11 residues. Trimming took 0 bases from V and 5 from J, leaving 0 bases between them. Germline V gene data show CDR1 as LGHDT and CDR2 as YNNKEL (reference sequence). The CDR3: CASSQEDTQYF. CDR3 DNA sequence: TGTGCCAGCAGCCAAGAAGATACGCAGTATTTT.

This clonotype was counted ten times or more. V and J are TRBV7-2 and TRBJ2-7; 8 nucleotides agree with TRBD1. The CDR3 is 13 residues long. The trim removed 5 bases at V and 7 bases at J, leaving 7 bases unmatched. Germline lookup yields CDR1 SGHTA and CDR2 FQGNSA. CDR3 in DNA: TGTGCCAGCAGCACCCAGGGGGCTGGTGAGCAGTACTTC. Its protein is CASSTQGAGEQYF. The whole variable domain, filled in from reference TRBV7-2 and TRBJ2-7, reads GAGVSQSPSNKVTEKGKDVELRCDPISGHTALYWYRQSLGQGLEFLIYFQGNSAPDKSGLPSDRFSAERTGGSVSTLTIQRTQQEDSAVYLCASSTQGAGEQYFGPGTRLTVT.

The chain recombines TRBV9 with TRBJ2-5; D is possibly TRBD2 (5 bases). Germline CDR1 SGDLS, CDR2 YYNGEE. This CDR3 has 16 residues. Trimming shortened V by 1 base and J by 5 bases, and 18 bases separated the two germline ends. This chain's CDR3 is CASSVTGFHFGETQYF. In nucleotides, the CDR3 is TGTGCCAGCAGCGTAACGGGATTCCATTTCGGGGAGACCCAGTACTTC.

The V gene is TRBV2, the J gene TRBJ2-7; no firm D call. Deletions cut 4 bases from V and 3 bases from J, with 7 bases between. Germline V gene sequence: CDR1 SNHLY, CDR2 FYNNEI. The CDR3 totals 12 residues. The CDR3 DNA reads TGTGCCAGCAGTGGTCTAGACTACGAGCAGTACTTC. Its translation is CASSGLDYEQYF.

The chain couples TRBV20-1 to TRBJ1-5, with D hard to call. Germline V gene lookup returns CDR1 DFQATT and CDR2 SNEGSKA (reference sequence). The V end lost 0 bases, the J end lost 4 bases, and 10 bases lay between the germline ends. The CDR3 totals 14 residues. The CDR3 loop reads CSARDRAGNQPQHF. The CDR3 region has the DNA TGCAGTGCTAGAGATCGGGCAGGAAATCAGCCCCAGCATTTT.

The chain recombines TRBV20-1 with TRBJ2-1; D unresolved. CDR1 is DFQATT and CDR2 is SNEGSKA in the germline V gene (reference sequence). This CDR3 is 16 amino acids long. V was clipped by 1 base and J by 8 bases, with 21 bases between them. The CDR3 nucleotides are TGCAGTGCTAGAGGACTGCCGGTCCACCGTCTCGATGAGCAGTTCTTC. This gives the protein CSARGLPVHRLDEQFF.

This clonotype has just a few counts. The chain employs TRBV12-3 or TRBV12-4 and TRBJ1-4; 9 positions match TRBD1. The CDR3 is made up of 11 amino acids. V shed 6 bases and J 10 bases; nucleotides not matched to a gene: 0. In DNA, the CDR3 is TGTGCCAGCAGGGGACAGGGAAAACTGTTTTTT. It encodes CASRGQGKLFF.